This is a list of T cell receptor beta chains from one sample in a study of OX40 agonist ivuxolimab in advanced cancers. Using immunoSEQ multiplex PCR, the repertoire was profiled, and TCRdb retains in-frame clones only, with some absent. The sample consists of 40,000 or so clones, about four fifths of them appearing once. The input for sequencing was CD4+ or CD8+ T cells sorted from blood, taken in a trial of the OX40 agonist ivuxolimab. These TCRs come from an adult with an advanced solid tumor such as melanoma, head and neck, liver or kidney cancer. The CDR3 runs from the conserved cysteine through the conserved F or W. A D gene is named only where the DNA matches it firmly. Where a row states a size, it is once, few, many or the class of an expanded clone; other rows omit it.

size	D	V	J	CDR3	DNA
.	.	TRBV19	TRBJ2-3	CASSLDRTTDTQYF	TGTGCCAGTAGCCTGGACAGAACCACAGATACGCAGTATTTT
.	.	TRBV5-1	TRBJ2-3	CASSFDGTDTQYF	TGCGCCAGCAGCTTTGACGGCACAGATACGCAGTATTTT
.	.	TRBV10-2	TRBJ2-5	CASSFFPGHGETQYF	TGCGCCAGCAGTTTTTTTCCGGGACATGGGGAGACCCAGTACTTC
.	.	TRBV10-1	TRBJ1-2	CASSGTRRESGYTF	TGCGCCAGCAGTGGAACGCGCAGAGAAAGCGGCTACACCTTC
.	.	TRBV7-8	TRBJ1-4	CASSLIVPGEKLFF	TGTGCCAGCAGCTTAATTGTCCCTGGGGAAAAACTGTTTTTT
once	.	TRBV28	TRBJ1-2	CASSLSLGTSYGYTF	TGTGCCAGCAGTTTGTCACTGGGGACCAGCTATGGCTACACCTTC
.	TRBD1	TRBV6-5	TRBJ2-7	CASSLRGKYEQYF	TGTGCCAGCAGTCTCAGGGGGAAGTACGAGCAGTACTTC
once	.	TRBV11-2	TRBJ2-1	CASSSGWGGLNEQFF	TGTGCCAGCAGCTCAGGTTGGGGAGGCCTCAATGAGCAGTTCTTC
.	.	TRBV19	TRBJ1-1	CASIGDTEAFF	TGTGCCAGTATAGGTGACACTGAAGCTTTCTTT
once	TRBD1	TRBV9	TRBJ2-5	CASSEGAQETQYF	TGTGCCAGCAGCGAGGGGGCCCAAGAGACCCAGTACTTC
.	.	TRBV28	TRBJ2-3	CASSLGSTDTQYF	TGTGCCAGCAGTTTAGGTAGCACAGATACGCAGTATTTT
.	.	TRBV5-4	TRBJ2-1	CASSLGPGDNEQFF	TGTGCCAGCAGCTTGGGTCCTGGGGACAATGAGCAGTTCTTC
.	TRBD2	TRBV29-1	TRBJ2-7	CSVAKREDYGQYF	TGCAGCGTTGCCAAGCGGGAGGACTACGGGCAGTACTTC
.	.	TRBV6-6	TRBJ1-1	CASSDPMNTEAFF	TGTGCCAGCAGTGACCCCATGAACACTGAAGCTTTCTTT
.	.	TRBV28	TRBJ2-1	CASSFLRDGQFF	TGTGCCAGCAGTTTTTTGCGCGATGGGCAGTTCTTC
.	.	TRBV19	TRBJ1-1	CASSTTGFLNTEAFF	TGTGCCAGTAGTACAACAGGTTTTTTGAACACTGAAGCTTTCTTT
.	TRBD1	TRBV5-6	TRBJ2-7	CAIRYWGQGAHEQYF	TGTGCCATCCGTTACTGGGGACAGGGGGCCCACGAGCAGTACTTC
.	.	TRBV11-2	TRBJ2-7	CASSSRGDEQYF	TGTGCCAGCAGTTCCAGGGGGGACGAGCAGTACTTC
.	.	TRBV5-1	TRBJ2-5	CASSFGETQYF	TGCGCCAGCAGCTTCGGAGAGACCCAGTACTTC
.	TRBD1	TRBV15	TRBJ1-1	CATSVPGQGAGTEAFF	TGTGCCACCAGCGTCCCGGGACAGGGGGCGGGCACTGAAGCTTTCTTT
.	.	TRBV5-6	TRBJ1-1	CASSLGRGAEAFF	TGTGCCAGCAGCTTGGGGAGGGGAGCTGAAGCTTTCTTT
few	.	TRBV19	TRBJ1-1	CASSREVDTEAFF	TGTGCCAGTAGCAGAGAGGTGGACACTGAAGCTTTCTTT
.	TRBD1	TRBV19	TRBJ1-2	CASSTPNPDRGRDYGYTF	TGTGCCAGTAGTACCCCTAATCCCGACAGGGGACGGGACTATGGCTACACCTTC
.	TRBD2	TRBV7-6	TRBJ2-2	CASSLVGLARNTGELFF	TGTGCCAGCAGCTTAGTAGGACTAGCGAGAAACACCGGGGAGCTGTTTTTT
.	TRBD2	TRBV9	TRBJ2-5	CASSVGGGYQETQYF	TGTGCCAGCAGCGTAGGGGGAGGGTACCAAGAGACCCAGTACTTC
.	TRBD2	TRBV2	TRBJ2-5	CASSVRPGLAGGREETQYF	TGTGCCAGCAGTGTACGACCGGGACTAGCGGGAGGGCGGGAGGAGACCCAGTACTTC
.	.	TRBV7-9	TRBJ2-3	CASSHDQGLAGRSNF	TGTGCCAGCAGCCACGACCAGGGTCTGGCGGGAAGGTCGAATTTT
.	TRBD1	TRBV10-3	TRBJ2-7	CAISLRDRAYEQYF	TGTGCCATCAGTCTCCGGGACAGGGCCTACGAGCAGTACTTC
.	.	TRBV10-3	TRBJ1-2	CAISESPGTNYGYTF	TGTGCCATCAGTGAGTCGCCAGGGACTAACTATGGCTACACCTTC
.	.	TRBV10-3	TRBJ2-1	CAIGASATYNEQFF	TGTGCCATCGGGGCTAGCGCGACCTACAATGAGCAGTTCTTC
few	.	TRBV5-4	TRBJ1-4	CASSQNGEKLFF	TGTGCCAGCAGTCAAAACGGGGAAAAACTGTTTTTT
.	.	TRBV29-1	TRBJ2-7	CSVRRLNTYEQYF	TGCAGCGTCCGCCGCCTAAATACCTACGAGCAGTACTTC
.	.	TRBV5-1	TRBJ1-2	CASSPDRPAFYGYTF	TGCGCCAGCAGCCCGGACCGTCCGGCCTTCTATGGCTACACCTTC
.	.	TRBV5-4	TRBJ2-2	CASSPTVANTGELFF	TGTGCCAGCAGCCCGACCGTCGCGAACACCGGGGAGCTGTTTTTT
once	.	TRBV10-2	TRBJ1-2	CASSGGGGYTF	TGCGCCAGCAGCGGGGGGGGTGGCTACACCTTC
.	.	TRBV6-5	TRBJ2-7	CASSYGLSGYYEQYF	TGTGCCAGCAGTTACGGTCTTTCAGGGTACTACGAGCAGTACTTC
.	.	TRBV7-8	TRBJ2-1	CASSLVGSYTYNEQFF	TGTGCCAGCAGCTTAGTGGGCTCGTACACCTACAATGAGCAGTTCTTC
.	.	TRBV7-6	TRBJ2-3	CASSLDYWDSDTQYF	TGTGCCAGCAGCTTAGACTATTGGGACTCAGATACGCAGTATTTT
.	.	TRBV27	TRBJ2-7	CASSLRDTSSYEQYF	TGTGCCAGCAGTTTGAGGGACACCTCCTCCTACGAGCAGTACTTC
.	TRBD1	TRBV13	TRBJ2-7	CASSYGTAYEQYF	TGTGCCAGCAGCTACGGGACAGCCTACGAGCAGTACTTC
once	TRBD2	TRBV6-1	TRBJ2-2	CATSTSGANTGELFF	TGTGCCACTTCGACTAGCGGGGCGAACACCGGGGAGCTGTTTTTT
once	TRBD2	TRBV7-8	TRBJ2-5	CASSTPQGLAGETQYF	TGTGCCAGCAGCACTCCCCAGGGACTAGCAGGAGAGACCCAGTACTTC
.	.	TRBV5-6	TRBJ2-6	CASRRNSISGANVLTF	TGTGCCAGCAGACGCAATTCGATCTCTGGGGCCAACGTCCTGACTTTC
.	TRBD1	TRBV6-6	TRBJ2-7	CASSARGQGAYEQYF	TGTGCCAGCAGTGCCAGAGGACAGGGGGCCTACGAGCAGTACTTC
once	TRBD1	TRBV18	TRBJ1-5	CASSPFDRGQSQPQHF	TGTGCCAGCTCACCATTCGACAGGGGGCAAAGTCAGCCCCAGCATTTT
.	TRBD2	TRBV6-6	TRBJ2-1	CASSFSGGSYNEQFF	TGTGCCAGCAGTTTCAGCGGGGGTTCCTACAATGAGCAGTTCTTC